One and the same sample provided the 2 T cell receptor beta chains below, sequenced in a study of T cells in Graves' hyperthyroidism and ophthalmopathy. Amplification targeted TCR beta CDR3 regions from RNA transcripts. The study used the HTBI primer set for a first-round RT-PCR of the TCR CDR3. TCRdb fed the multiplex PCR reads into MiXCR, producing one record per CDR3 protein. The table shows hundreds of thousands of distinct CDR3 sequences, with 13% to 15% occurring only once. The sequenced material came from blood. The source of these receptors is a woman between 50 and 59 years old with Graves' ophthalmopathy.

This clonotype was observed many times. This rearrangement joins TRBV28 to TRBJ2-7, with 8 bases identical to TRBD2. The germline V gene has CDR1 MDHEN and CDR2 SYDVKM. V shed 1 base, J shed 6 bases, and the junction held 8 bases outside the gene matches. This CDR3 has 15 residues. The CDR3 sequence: CASSLFSGNMGEQYF. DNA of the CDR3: TGTGCCAGCAGTTTATTTAGCGGGAATATGGGCGAGCAGTACTTC.

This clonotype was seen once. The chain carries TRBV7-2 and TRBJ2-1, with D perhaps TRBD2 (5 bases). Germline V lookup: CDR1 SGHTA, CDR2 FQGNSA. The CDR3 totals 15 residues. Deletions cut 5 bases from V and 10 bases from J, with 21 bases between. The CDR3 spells CASSPSGKTMKEQFF. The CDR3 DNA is TGTGCCAGCAGCCCGTCCGGGAAGACAATGAAGGAGCAGTTCTTC.